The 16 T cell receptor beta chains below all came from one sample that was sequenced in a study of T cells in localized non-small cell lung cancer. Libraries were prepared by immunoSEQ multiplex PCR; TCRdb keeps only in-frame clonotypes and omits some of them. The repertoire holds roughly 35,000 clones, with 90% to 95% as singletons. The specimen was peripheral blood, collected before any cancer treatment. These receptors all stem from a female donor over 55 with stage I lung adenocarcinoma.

CDR3 loop: CASSIRGGTEAFF. The CDR3 DNA is TGTGCCAGTAGTATACGGGGGGGCACTGAAGCTTTCTTT. V and J are TRBV19 and TRBJ1-1, with D possibly being TRBD1 (5 bases). This CDR3 comprises 13 residues. Germline CDR1 LNHDA, CDR2 SQIVND (reference sequence). V lost 2 bases to trimming and J lost 4 bases, with 8 bases between them. The variable domain in full, with the rest retrieved from reference TRBV19 and TRBJ1-1, is DGGITQSPKYLFRKEGQNVTLSCEQNLNHDAMYWYRQDPGQGLRLIYYSQIVNDFQKGDIAEGYSVSREKKESFPLTVTSAQKNPTAFYLCASSIRGGTEAFFGQGTRLTVV.

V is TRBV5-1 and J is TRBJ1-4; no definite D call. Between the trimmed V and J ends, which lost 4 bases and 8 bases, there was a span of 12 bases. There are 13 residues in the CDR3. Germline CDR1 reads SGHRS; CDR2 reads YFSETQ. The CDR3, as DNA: TGCGCCAGCAGCCCGGGGATATTCGAAAAACTGTTTTTT. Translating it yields CASSPGIFEKLFF.

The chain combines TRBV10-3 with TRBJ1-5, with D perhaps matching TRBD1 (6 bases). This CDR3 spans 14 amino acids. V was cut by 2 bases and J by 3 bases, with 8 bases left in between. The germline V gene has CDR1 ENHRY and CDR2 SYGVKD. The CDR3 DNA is TGTGCCATCAGTGAGGGGGGCCCCAATCAGCCCCAGCATTTT. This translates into CAISEGGPNQPQHF.

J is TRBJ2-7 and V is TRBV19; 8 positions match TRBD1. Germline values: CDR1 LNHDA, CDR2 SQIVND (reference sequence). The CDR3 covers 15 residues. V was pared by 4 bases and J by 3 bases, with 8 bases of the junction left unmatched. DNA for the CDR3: TGTGCCAGTAGTACCGCGGGACAGGCGATCTACGAGCAGTACTTC. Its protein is CASSTAGQAIYEQYF.

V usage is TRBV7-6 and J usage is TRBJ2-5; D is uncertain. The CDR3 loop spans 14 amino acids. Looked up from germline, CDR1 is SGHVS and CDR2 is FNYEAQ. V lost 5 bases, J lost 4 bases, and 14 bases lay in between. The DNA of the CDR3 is TGTGCCAGCAGCCCGCTGGGCGGCAGAGAGACCCAGTACTTC. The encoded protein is CASSPLGGRETQYF.

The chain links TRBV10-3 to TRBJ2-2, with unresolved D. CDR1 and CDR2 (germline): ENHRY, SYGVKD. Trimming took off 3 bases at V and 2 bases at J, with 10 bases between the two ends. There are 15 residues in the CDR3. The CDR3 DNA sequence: TGTGCCATCAGTGATTCCAGACCTAACACCGGGGAGCTGTTTTTT. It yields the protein CAISDSRPNTGELFF.

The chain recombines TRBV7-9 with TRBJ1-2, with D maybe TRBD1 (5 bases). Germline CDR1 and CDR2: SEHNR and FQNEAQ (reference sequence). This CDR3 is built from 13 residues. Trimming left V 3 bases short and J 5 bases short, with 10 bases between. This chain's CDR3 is CASSLLEGYGYTF. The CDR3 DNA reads TGTGCCAGCAGCTTGCTGGAGGGGTATGGCTACACCTTC.

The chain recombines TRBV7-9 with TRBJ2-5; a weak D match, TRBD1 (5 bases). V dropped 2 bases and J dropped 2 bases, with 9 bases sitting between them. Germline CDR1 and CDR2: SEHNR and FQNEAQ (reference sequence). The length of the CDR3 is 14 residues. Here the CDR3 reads CASSLRQGQETQYF. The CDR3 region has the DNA TGTGCCAGCAGCTTAAGGCAGGGACAAGAGACCCAGTACTTC.

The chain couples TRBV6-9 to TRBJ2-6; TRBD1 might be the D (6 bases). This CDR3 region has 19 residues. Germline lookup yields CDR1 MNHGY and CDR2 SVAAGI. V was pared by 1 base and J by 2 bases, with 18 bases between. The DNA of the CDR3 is TGTGCCAGCAGTTATTATGGACAGTTAAAGTGCGCTGGGGCCAACGTCCTGACTTTC. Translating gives CASSYYGQLKCAGANVLTF.

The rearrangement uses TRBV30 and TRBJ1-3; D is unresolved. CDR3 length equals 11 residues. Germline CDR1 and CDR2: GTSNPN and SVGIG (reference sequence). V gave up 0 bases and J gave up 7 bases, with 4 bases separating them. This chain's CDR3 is CAWSVRNTIYF. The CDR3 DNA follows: TGTGCCTGGAGTGTACGGAACACCATATATTTT.

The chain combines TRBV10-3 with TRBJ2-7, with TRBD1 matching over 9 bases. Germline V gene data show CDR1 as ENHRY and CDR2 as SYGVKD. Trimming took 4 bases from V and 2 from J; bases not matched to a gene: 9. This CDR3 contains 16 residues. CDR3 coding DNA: TGTGCCATCAGTGCTTCCCCGGACAGGGGAACCTACGAGCAGTACTTC. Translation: CAISASPDRGTYEQYF.

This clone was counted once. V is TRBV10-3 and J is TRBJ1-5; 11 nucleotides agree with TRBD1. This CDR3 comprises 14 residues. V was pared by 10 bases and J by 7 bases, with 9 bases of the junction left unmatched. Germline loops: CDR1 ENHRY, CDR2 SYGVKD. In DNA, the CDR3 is TGTGCCACAACCGGGACAGGGGGAAGACAGCCCCAGCATTTT. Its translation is CATTGTGGRQPQHF.

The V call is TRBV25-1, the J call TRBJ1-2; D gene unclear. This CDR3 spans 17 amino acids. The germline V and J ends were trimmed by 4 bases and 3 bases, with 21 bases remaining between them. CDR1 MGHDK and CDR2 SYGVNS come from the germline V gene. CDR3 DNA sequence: TGTGCCAGCAGTGCTCAAAGGCCCCCCGACGGGTACTATGGCTACACCTTC. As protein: CASSAQRPPDGYYGYTF.

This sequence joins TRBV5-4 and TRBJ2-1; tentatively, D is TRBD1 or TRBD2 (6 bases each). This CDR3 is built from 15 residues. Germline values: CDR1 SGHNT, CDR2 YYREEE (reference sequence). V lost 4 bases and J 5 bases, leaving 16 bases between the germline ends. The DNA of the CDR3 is TGTGCCAGCAGCCCTCGATCGGGGGACAACAATGAGCAGTTCTTC. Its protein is CASSPRSGDNNEQFF.

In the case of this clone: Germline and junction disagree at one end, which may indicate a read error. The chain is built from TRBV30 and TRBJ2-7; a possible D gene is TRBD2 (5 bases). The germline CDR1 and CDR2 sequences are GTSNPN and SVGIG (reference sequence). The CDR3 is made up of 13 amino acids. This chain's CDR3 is CARREGSSYEQYF. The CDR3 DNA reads TGTGCCCGGAGAGAGGGTAGCTCCTACGAGCAGTACTTC.

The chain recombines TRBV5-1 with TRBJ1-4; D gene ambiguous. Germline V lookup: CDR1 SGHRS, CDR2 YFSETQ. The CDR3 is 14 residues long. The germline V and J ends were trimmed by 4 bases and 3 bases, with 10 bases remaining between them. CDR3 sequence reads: CASSPQDANEKLFF. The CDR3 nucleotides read TGCGCCAGCAGCCCCCAAGATGCTAATGAAAAACTGTTTTTT.